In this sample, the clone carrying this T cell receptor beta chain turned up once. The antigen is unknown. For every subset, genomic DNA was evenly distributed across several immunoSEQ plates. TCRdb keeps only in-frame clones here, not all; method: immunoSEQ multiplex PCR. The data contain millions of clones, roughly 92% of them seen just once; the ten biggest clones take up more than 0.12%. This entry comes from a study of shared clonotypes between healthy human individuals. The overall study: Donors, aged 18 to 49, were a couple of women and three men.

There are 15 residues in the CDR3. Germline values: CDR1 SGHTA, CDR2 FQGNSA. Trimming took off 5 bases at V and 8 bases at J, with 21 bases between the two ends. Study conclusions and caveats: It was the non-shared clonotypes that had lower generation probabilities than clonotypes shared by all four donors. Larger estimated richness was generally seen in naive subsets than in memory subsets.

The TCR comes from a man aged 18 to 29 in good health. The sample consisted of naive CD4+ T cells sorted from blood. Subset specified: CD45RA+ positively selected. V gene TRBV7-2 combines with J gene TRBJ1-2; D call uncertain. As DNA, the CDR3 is TGTGCCAGCAGCGGGGTCGTGGTGGGTGGGAACGGCTACACCTTC. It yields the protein CASSGVVVGGNGYTF.